Included here is one T cell receptor beta chain sequence, with context. The sample comes from a study of shared clonotypes between healthy human individuals. Trimming pared 7 bases from V and 0 bases from J, leaving 18 bases between. This CDR3 spans 16 amino acids. The germline V gene has CDR1 LNHDA and CDR2 SQIVND (reference sequence). How the authors handled the data: Without quality scores, immunoSEQ junctional reads could not be filtered like full-length reads. This table comes from immunoSEQ multiplex PCR, and its TCRdb copy is limited to in-frame clones, with some not included. That table supplies the V and J calls and clone size; D and trimming were determined from the DNA. The sample has around 2.1 million clones, nearly 97% seen once.

Input material: naive CD4+ T cells sorted from blood. Stated subset: CD45RA+ positively selected. J is TRBJ1-1 and V is TRBV19; D possibly corresponds to TRBD1 (5 bases). The source is a man between 18 and 29 years old in good health. The CDR3 DNA reads as TGTGCCAGTAAAACTGGGGACCGCTCCTTGAACACTGAAGCTTTCTTT. This gives the protein CASKTGDRSLNTEAFF. The full variable domain, its missing parts supplied by reference TRBV19 and TRBJ1-1, is DGGITQSPKYLFRKEGQNVTLSCEQNLNHDAMYWYRQDPGQGLRLIYYSQIVNDFQKGDIAEGYSVSREKKESFPLTVTSAQKNPTAFYLCASKTGDRSLNTEAFFGQGTRLTVV.